This T cell receptor (beta chain) was observed in a study of cytomegalovirus exposure and HLA in healthy donors. Germline values: CDR1 SGHNT, CDR2 YYREEE (reference sequence). Trimming stripped 0 bases from V and 7 bases from J, with 10 bases between. The CDR3 covers 13 residues. Amplification used 60 Vbeta primers and 13 Jbeta primers. The protocol was immunoSEQ multiplex PCR, while the TCRdb copy is restricted to in-frame clones and leaves out a portion. The sample has under 150,000 clones; 79% are singletons. This clone was seen a handful of times. The sequencing input was PBMCs. The chain carries TRBV5-4 and TRBJ1-2; D possibly corresponds to TRBD1 (6 bases). This receptor was obtained from a male donor in good health and CMV-seronegative. This CDR3 is CASSLDREVGYTF. The CDR3, as DNA: TGTGCCAGCAGCTTGGACAGGGAAGTTGGCTACACCTTC. Variable domain in full (rest from reference TRBV5-4 and TRBJ1-2): ETGVTQSPTHLIKTRGQQVTLRCSSQSGHNTVSWYQQALGQGPQFIFQYYREEENGRGNFPPRFSGLQFPNYSSELNVNALELDDSALYLCASSLDREVGYTFGSGTRLTVV.